The clone carrying this TCR beta chain appeared a few times. Its specificity is not known. This sample was taken from a study of blood T cells in healthy people across ages. Study-level results: Naive and antigen-experienced cells could not be conclusively compared, given unsorted PBMCs.

A second PCR of roughly 7 to 11 cycles used a sample-barcoded 5' primer and a J-beta primer mix. TCRdb used MiXCR to reprocess the 5' RACE reads, holding one entry per CDR3 protein. Here the sample spans about 720,000 distinct CDR3 sequences, around 25% being singletons. Germline V CDR1 and CDR2: KGHSH, LQKENI. V lost 2 bases, J lost 0 bases, and 7 bases lay in between. The CDR3 is 14 amino acids. These sequences were also reported in another study, on T cells of mothers and their children. From that report: Evidence of persistent microchimeric T cell clones was absent.

The V gene is TRBV18, the J gene TRBJ1-1; D unclear. This TCR was sampled from a boy aged 5-17 years in good health. Material: blood. CDR3 bases: TGTGCCAGCTCACCAGGGGTAGTGAACACTGAAGCTTTCTTT. Protein sequence: CASSPGVVNTEAFF.